A selection of T cell receptor beta chains follows, all from one sample in a study of tumor-infiltrating lymphocytes in primary liver carcinoma. TCRdb fed the multiplex PCR reads into MiXCR, producing one record per CDR3 protein. The table has about 330,000 distinct CDR3 sequences, approximately 64% seen once. The specimen sequenced was peripheral blood. These receptors came from a man aged 35 to 55 with primary liver carcinoma and hepatitis B virus infection. Each CDR3 is given without its conserved first and last residue. Fields, in order: V gene, CDR3 protein.

>TRBV6-5
ASSYGRLAGVETQY
>TRBV5-5
ASSSGGLAGGPGETQY
>TRBV6-5
ASSYQGGGADQYEQY
>TRBV11-2
ANSLDQTGNQPQH
>TRBV4-2
ASSPSEQF
>TRBV7-9
ASSLVRLAGNIDTQY
>TRBV30
AWRRAGELF
>TRBV6-6
AISYSGKPTYEQY
>TRBV30
AWSVGVDQPQH
>TRBV13
ASSFGTSTGEKLF
>TRBV7-9
ASSLGYGNTGELF
>TRBV7-9
ASSSSNGRGIRVDRYEQY
>TRBV5-6
ACSFGQFQETQY
>TRBV12-3/TRBV12-4
VSSSQRYEQY
>TRBV5-1
ARSLAGGRQETQY
>TRBV29-1
SVETQHDTEAF
>TRBV14
TSSLVNEAGYT
>TRBV11-2
ASALVQGTEAF
>TRBV10-3
AISVGTGDYGYT
>TRBV25-1
ASSKSGDETQY
>TRBV6-2/TRBV6-3
ASSRDSLGVQY
>TRBV5-4
ASSIQGARADTQY
>TRBV11-2
ASSLDMGARGAEAF
>TRBV5-1
ASSLGAGGMSTEAF
>TRBV4-1
ASSPGTTAHYEQY
>TRBV12-3/TRBV12-4
ASSFGGRGGDTQY
>TRBV5-6
ASSLVSHRGPGYNEQF
>TRBV12-3/TRBV12-4
ASSLRDSEKLF
>TRBV5-4
ASSFYLAGGPDTQY